These 29 T cell receptor beta chains share one sample of origin, sequenced in a study of control samples from healthy donors and cancer patients. Libraries were prepared by immunoSEQ multiplex PCR; TCRdb keeps only in-frame clonotypes and omits some of them. The repertoire consists of about 79,000 clones, with approximately 93% occurring once and the leading ten covering roughly 1.2%. Sequences were obtained from PBMCs. Receptors were obtained from a woman aged 40 to 50 with lung cancer.

The chain carries TRBV13 and TRBJ1-2; no definite D call. V dropped 2 bases and J dropped 13 bases, with 8 bases sitting between them. The CDR3 consists of 10 residues. Per the germline V gene, CDR1 is PRHDT and CDR2 is FYEKMQ (reference sequence). This chain's CDR3 is CASSLRSPTF. DNA of the CDR3: TGTGCCAGCAGCTTACGCAGCCCCACCTTC.

The chain recombines TRBV18 with TRBJ2-3; D is possibly TRBD2 (5 bases). CDR3 length: 18 amino acids. The germline V gene has CDR1 KGHSH and CDR2 LQKENI. The V end lost 4 bases, the J end lost 2 bases, and 22 bases lay between the germline ends. The CDR3 reads CASSRLRSRAAITDTQYF. CDR3 nucleotide sequence: TGTGCCAGCTCACGACTGCGATCTCGAGCGGCGATCACAGATACGCAGTATTTT. The full variable domain, its missing parts supplied by reference TRBV18 and TRBJ2-3, is NAGVMQNPRHLVRRRGQEARLRCSPMKGHSHVYWYRQLPEEGLKFMVYLQKENIIDESGMPKERFSAEFPKEGPSILRIQQVVRGDSAAYFCASSRLRSRAAITDTQYFGPGTRLTVL.

This chain joins TRBV3-1 (or the pseudogene TRBV3-2) and TRBJ1-5; 7 bases match TRBD1. The CDR3 is 18 residues long. Germline CDR1 and CDR2: LGHDT and YNNKEL (reference sequence). V lost 1 base, J lost 0 bases, and 9 bases stayed unmatched. The CDR3 here is CASSQVGGGGYSNQPQHF. Here the CDR3 DNA reads TGTGCCAGCAGCCAAGTGGGAGGGGGCGGTTATAGCAATCAGCCCCAGCATTTT.

This rearrangement joins TRBV7-9 to TRBJ1-2, with D possibly TRBD1 on 5 matching bases. Germline V gives CDR1 SEHNR, CDR2 FQNEAQ (reference sequence). Trimming took 2 bases from V and 5 from J, leaving 18 bases between them. The CDR3 extends over 16 amino acids. In DNA, the CDR3 is TGTGCCAGCAGCTTATCCACGGGGGTCCCAGCTTATGGCTACACCTTC. This translates into CASSLSTGVPAYGYTF.

The genes are TRBV2 and TRBJ2-7, with 7 bases identical to TRBD1. With V trimmed by 7 bases and J by 0 bases, 9 bases remained unmatched. Germline CDR1 SNHLY, CDR2 FYNNEI. This CDR3 is built from 15 residues. The CDR3 protein is CASNGQEKSSYEQYF. The CDR3, as DNA: TGTGCCAGCAACGGACAGGAGAAAAGCTCCTACGAGCAGTACTTC.

V gene TRBV27 combines with J gene TRBJ1-1; D remains unclear. CDR1 and CDR2 from the germline V gene are MNHEY and SMNVEV (reference sequence). The CDR3 length is 13 residues. V lost 10 bases and J 8 bases, leaving 20 bases between the germline ends. CDR3 sequence: CATHGQAPIEAFF. CDR3 sequence (DNA): TGTGCCACTCATGGGCAGGCCCCTATAGAAGCTTTCTTT.

The chain combines TRBV27 with TRBJ1-1, with 7 bases lining up with TRBD1. Trimming cost V 3 bases and J 3 bases; bases outside gene matches: 4. The CDR3 sequence is 14 residues long. Germline assignment: CDR1 MNHEY and CDR2 SMNVEV (reference sequence). This chain's CDR3 is CASSFYTGDTEAFF. The DNA for the CDR3 is TGTGCCAGCAGTTTTTATACAGGGGACACTGAAGCTTTCTTT.

This sequence joins TRBV18 and TRBJ1-2; unclear D gene. The CDR3 has 16 amino acids. V lost 2 bases and J lost 4, with 17 bases in between. Germline V CDR1 and CDR2: KGHSH, LQKENI. This chain's CDR3 is CASSPVLSRISYGYTF. In DNA, the CDR3 is TGTGCCAGCTCACCAGTTTTGAGCAGAATAAGCTATGGCTACACCTTC. The whole variable domain, filled in from reference TRBV18 and TRBJ1-2, reads NAGVMQNPRHLVRRRGQEARLRCSPMKGHSHVYWYRQLPEEGLKFMVYLQKENIIDESGMPKERFSAEFPKEGPSILRIQQVVRGDSAAYFCASSPVLSRISYGYTFGSGTRLTVV.

The J gene is TRBJ1-3, the V gene TRBV11-1, with 7 positions matching TRBD1. The CDR3 length is 14 residues. V lost 5 bases and J lost 2; bases outside the gene matches: 3. Germline V gene sequence: CDR1 SGHAT, CDR2 FQDESV (reference sequence). The DNA for the CDR3 is TGTGCCAGCAGCCTCACAGGGGCTGGAAACACCATATATTTT. Residues: CASSLTGAGNTIYF.

This rearrangement joins TRBV3-1 (or the pseudogene TRBV3-2) to TRBJ1-6; no firm D call. The V end was cut by 0 bases, the J end by 4 bases, with 10 bases between. This CDR3 is 16 amino acids long. The germline gives CDR1 LGHDT, CDR2 YNNKEL (reference sequence). The CDR3 DNA follows: TGTGCCAGCAGCCAAGAAGGCCAGATTTATAATTCACCCCTCCACTTT. Amino acids: CASSQEGQIYNSPLHF.

The chain joins TRBV29-1 to TRBJ1-5; D is ambiguous. Germline CDR1 is SQVTM and CDR2 is ANQGSEA. The CDR3 runs 12 residues. Trimming pared 4 bases from V and 9 bases from J, leaving 13 bases between. CDR3 sequence reads: CSVGDVGRPQHF. The CDR3 DNA is TGCAGCGTTGGTGATGTAGGGCGGCCCCAGCATTTT. Full variable domain (remainder filled in from reference TRBV29-1 and TRBJ1-5): SAVISQKPSRDICQRGTSLTIQCQVDSQVTMMFWYRQQPGQSLTLIATANQGSEATYESGFVIDKFPISRPNLTFSTLTVSNMSPEDSSIYLCSVGDVGRPQHFGDGTRLSIL.

CDR3 protein: CASSLGTSMETQYF. In nucleotides, the CDR3 is TGTGCCAGCAGCTTAGGGACTAGCATGGAGACCCAGTACTTC. The chain carries TRBV11-2 and TRBJ2-5; 8 bases line up with TRBD2. This CDR3 has 14 amino acids. Germline V gene lookup returns CDR1 SGHAT and CDR2 FQNNGV. Trimming removed 1 base from V and 5 bases from J; junction bases left unmatched: 3.

J is TRBJ2-3 and V is TRBV2, with D uncertain. V was pared by 6 bases and J by 2 bases, with 18 bases between. Germline V CDR1 and CDR2: SNHLY, FYNNEI. The CDR3 has 16 residues. The CDR3 DNA follows: TGTGCCAGCAGGTTCCTTGCCGAGAAACACACAGATACGCAGTATTTT. It translates to CASRFLAEKHTDTQYF.

The chain is built from TRBV2 and TRBJ1-2; D is perhaps TRBD1 (6 bases). Germline V lookup: CDR1 SNHLY, CDR2 FYNNEI. CDR3 length equals 13 residues. The germline V and J ends were trimmed by 5 bases and 6 bases, with 13 bases remaining between them. The CDR3 DNA follows: TGTGCCAGCAGTTTCCAGGGGTATGATGGCTACACCTTC. Encoded protein: CASSFQGYDGYTF.

J is TRBJ2-3 and V is TRBV6-1; D could derive from TRBD1 or TRBD2 (5 bases each). The V gene's germline CDR1 is MNHNS and CDR2 SASEGT. The CDR3 extends over 17 amino acids. V gave up 2 bases and J gave up 1 base, with 16 bases separating them. This chain's CDR3 is CASSELRGRMGTDTQYF. The CDR3 bases are TGTGCCAGCAGTGAACTCCGGGGACGGATGGGCACAGATACGCAGTATTTT.

This rearrangement joins TRBV6-5 to TRBJ1-5; D unresolved. The CDR3 is 14 residues long. V was trimmed by 0 bases and J by 5 bases, leaving 8 bases between them. The V gene's germline CDR1 is MNHEY and CDR2 SVGAGI. CDR3 amino acids: CASSYSIGYQPQHF. CDR3 DNA: TGTGCCAGCAGTTACTCGATAGGATATCAGCCCCAGCATTTT.

This chain links TRBV29-1 with TRBJ2-7; TRBD1 matches at 7 bases. This CDR3 region has 11 residues. After removal of 8 bases from V and 5 bases from J, the junction contained 6 bases not matched to a gene. Germline V gene lookup returns CDR1 SQVTM and CDR2 ANQGSEA. Here the CDR3 DNA reads TGCAGCACCAATACAGGGGACGAGCAGTACTTC. It encodes CSTNTGDEQYF.

The chain employs TRBV30 and TRBJ1-4; the D gene is possibly TRBD1 (5 bases). CDR1 is GTSNPN and CDR2 is SVGIG in the germline V gene (reference sequence). This CDR3 has 14 amino acids. The V end was cut by 1 base, the J end by 8 bases, with 14 bases between. The CDR3 reads CAWSGIGTAEKLFF. The CDR3 DNA reads TGTGCCTGGAGTGGTATCGGGACCGCCGAAAAACTGTTTTTT.

The V gene is TRBV25-1, the J gene TRBJ1-2; D not resolved. Germline V gene sequence: CDR1 MGHDK, CDR2 SYGVNS. The CDR3 covers 16 residues. V lost 4 bases to trimming and J lost 3 bases, with 18 bases between them. The CDR3 DNA reads as TGTGCCAGCAGTGTTGGCGGTATAATGAGGGACTATGGCTACACCTTC. Protein sequence: CASSVGGIMRDYGYTF.

The genes are TRBV6-1 and TRBJ1-2; D is undetermined. With 0 bases removed from V and 4 bases from J, the gap between germline ends came to 12 bases. From germline, CDR1 is MNHNS and CDR2 SASEGT. The CDR3 loop spans 15 amino acids. The CDR3 loop reads CASSEASGVGYGYTF. CDR3 coding DNA: TGTGCCAGCAGTGAAGCGAGCGGGGTAGGCTATGGCTACACCTTC.

The chain recombines TRBV10-3 with TRBJ2-6; 7 positions agree with TRBD1. Looked up from germline, CDR1 is ENHRY and CDR2 is SYGVKD. V gave up 3 bases and J gave up 4 bases; unmatched junction bases: 9. CDR3 length: 17 amino acids. CDR3 nucleotides: TGTGCCATCAGTGACTATTATACAGGGGTCGGGGCCAACGTCCTGACTTTC. Its protein is CAISDYYTGVGANVLTF.

This chain links TRBV4-1 with TRBJ2-3; the D gene is possibly TRBD2 (6 bases). This CDR3 has 14 residues. V was pared by 1 base and J by 5 bases, with 10 bases between. Per the germline V gene, CDR1 is MGHRA and CDR2 is YSYEKL. The chain's CDR3 is CASSQGDSEDTQYF. The CDR3 DNA reads as TGCGCCAGCAGCCAAGGGGACTCCGAAGATACGCAGTATTTT.

V usage is TRBV6-5 and J usage is TRBJ2-7; 8 bases are a match to TRBD1. Germline V gene sequence: CDR1 MNHEY, CDR2 SVGAGI. This CDR3 is 15 amino acids long. V lost 0 bases, J lost 5 bases, and 6 bases stayed unmatched. CDR3 sequence: CASSYSRAGGDEQYF. CDR3 DNA: TGTGCCAGCAGTTACTCGCGCGCAGGGGGCGACGAGCAGTACTTC.

The rearrangement joins TRBV11-2 to TRBJ2-1, with D perhaps TRBD2 (6 bases). The V and J ends lost 4 bases and 13 bases respectively, with 20 bases between them. This CDR3 has 14 residues. CDR1 and CDR2 (germline): SGHAT, FQNNGV. CDR3 loop: CASSSTQPGGGQFF. CDR3 coding DNA: TGTGCCAGCAGCTCTACCCAACCCGGGGGTGGTCAGTTCTTC.

This clone was counted a few times. The chain uses TRBV19 and TRBJ2-1, with 7 bases lining up with TRBD2. Germline assignment: CDR1 LNHDA and CDR2 SQIVND (reference sequence). J lost 7 bases, V lost 4 bases, and 7 bases had no gene match. The CDR3 has 14 amino acids. CDR3 in amino acids: CASSTPGGSNEQFF. In DNA, the CDR3 is TGTGCCAGTAGTACGCCGGGGGGTTCGAATGAGCAGTTCTTC.

The chain links TRBV27 to TRBJ1-1; no clear D. Trimming took off 8 bases at V and 4 bases at J, with 11 bases between the two ends. Germline V gene sequence: CDR1 MNHEY, CDR2 SMNVEV (reference sequence). There are 12 residues in the CDR3. The CDR3 DNA follows: TGTGCCAGCGGCGTCATGGGCACTGAAGCTTTCTTT. It encodes CASGVMGTEAFF.

This chain connects TRBV7-9 to TRBJ1-1; TRBD1 matches at 10 bases. The CDR3 runs 17 residues. Germline-derived CDR1 and CDR2 are SEHNR and FQNEAQ (reference sequence). V dropped 5 bases and J dropped 6; count of bases not matched to a gene: 15. As DNA, the CDR3 is TGTGCCAGCAGCAAGGGGACAGGGGTCCTCTCATTCGCTGAAGCTTTCTTT. Amino acids: CASSKGTGVLSFAEAFF.

This clone was observed once. J is TRBJ1-1 and V is TRBV30, with D unresolved. Per germline, CDR1 GTSNPN and CDR2 SVGIG (reference sequence). This CDR3 has 13 residues. Trimming left V 2 bases short and J 1 base short, with 8 bases between. CDR3 in amino acids: CAWSNQKNTEAFF. The CDR3 nucleotides read TGTGCCTGGAGTAATCAGAAGAACACTGAAGCTTTCTTT.

The CDR3 DNA reads TGTGCCAGTAGTCTCGGCAGCAATACCTACGAGCAGTACTTC. Protein product: CASSLGSNTYEQYF. This rearrangement joins TRBV19 to TRBJ2-7; no reliable D call. The CDR3 consists of 14 residues. CDR1 is LNHDA, CDR2 SQIVND, per germline (reference sequence). Deletions cut 5 bases from V and 2 bases from J, with 13 bases between. Using reference TRBV19 and TRBJ2-7 for the parts outside the CDR3, the full variable domain is DGGITQSPKYLFRKEGQNVTLSCEQNLNHDAMYWYRQDPGQGLRLIYYSQIVNDFQKGDIAEGYSVSREKKESFPLTVTSAQKNPTAFYLCASSLGSNTYEQYFGPGTRLTVT.